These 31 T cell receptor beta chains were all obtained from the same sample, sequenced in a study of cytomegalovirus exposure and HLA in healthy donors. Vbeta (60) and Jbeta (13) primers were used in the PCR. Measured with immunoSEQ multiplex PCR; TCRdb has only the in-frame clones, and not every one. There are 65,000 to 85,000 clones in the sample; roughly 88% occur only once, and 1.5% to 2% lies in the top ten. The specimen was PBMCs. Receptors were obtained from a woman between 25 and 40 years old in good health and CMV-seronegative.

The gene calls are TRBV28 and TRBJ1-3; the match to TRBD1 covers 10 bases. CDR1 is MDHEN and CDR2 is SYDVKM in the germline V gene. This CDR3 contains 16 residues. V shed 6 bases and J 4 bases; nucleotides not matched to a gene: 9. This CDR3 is CASSRRQGASGNTIYF. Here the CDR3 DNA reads TGTGCCAGCAGCCGTCGACAGGGGGCGTCCGGAAACACCATATATTTT.

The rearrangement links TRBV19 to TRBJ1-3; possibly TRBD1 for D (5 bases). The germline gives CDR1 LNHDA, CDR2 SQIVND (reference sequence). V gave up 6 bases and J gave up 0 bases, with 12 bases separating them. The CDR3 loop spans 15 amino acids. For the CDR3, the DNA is TGTGCCAGTAGCAATCAGGGCAGCTCTGGAAACACCATATATTTT. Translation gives CASSNQGSSGNTIYF.

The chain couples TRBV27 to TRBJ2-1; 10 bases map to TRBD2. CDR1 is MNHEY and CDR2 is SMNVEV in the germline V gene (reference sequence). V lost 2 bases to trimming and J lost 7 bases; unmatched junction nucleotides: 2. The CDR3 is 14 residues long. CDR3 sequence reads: CASSLTLAGNEQFF. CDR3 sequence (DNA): TGTGCCAGCAGTTTAACACTAGCGGGGAATGAGCAGTTCTTC.

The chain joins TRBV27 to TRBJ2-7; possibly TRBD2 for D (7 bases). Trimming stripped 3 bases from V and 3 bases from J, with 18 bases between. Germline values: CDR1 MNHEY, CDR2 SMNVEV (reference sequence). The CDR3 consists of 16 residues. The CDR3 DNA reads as TGTGCCAGCAGTTTTCTAGGGGGGGTACCCAACTACGAGCAGTACTTC. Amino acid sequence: CASSFLGGVPNYEQYF.

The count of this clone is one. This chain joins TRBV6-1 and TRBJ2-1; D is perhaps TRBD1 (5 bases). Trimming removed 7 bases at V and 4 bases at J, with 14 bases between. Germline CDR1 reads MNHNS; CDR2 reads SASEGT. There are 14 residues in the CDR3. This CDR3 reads CASNPPHRYNEQFF. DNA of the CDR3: TGTGCCAGCAACCCCCCCCACAGGTACAATGAGCAGTTCTTC.

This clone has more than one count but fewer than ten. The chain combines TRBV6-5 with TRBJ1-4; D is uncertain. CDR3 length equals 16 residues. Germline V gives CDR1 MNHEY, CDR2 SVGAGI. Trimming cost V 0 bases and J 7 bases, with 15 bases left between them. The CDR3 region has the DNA TGTGCCAGCAGTTACTCGGTTCCAACTCGGGGTGAAAAACTGTTTTTT. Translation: CASSYSVPTRGEKLFF.

The CDR3 bases are TGTGCCAGCGGGGGGAGCACTGAAGCTTTCTTT. This gives the protein CASGGSTEAFF. The chain links TRBV28 to TRBJ1-1, with D tentatively TRBD1 (5 bases). Germline V CDR1 and CDR2: MDHEN, SYDVKM. CDR3 size: 11 residues. The V end lost 8 bases, the J end lost 4 bases, and 8 bases lay between the germline ends. The whole variable domain, remainder taken from reference TRBV28 and TRBJ1-1, is DVKVTQSSRYLVKRTGEKVFLECVQDMDHENMFWYRQDPGLGLRLIYFSYDVKMKEKGDIPEGYSVSREKKERFSLILESASTNQTSMYLCASGGSTEAFFGQGTRLTVV.

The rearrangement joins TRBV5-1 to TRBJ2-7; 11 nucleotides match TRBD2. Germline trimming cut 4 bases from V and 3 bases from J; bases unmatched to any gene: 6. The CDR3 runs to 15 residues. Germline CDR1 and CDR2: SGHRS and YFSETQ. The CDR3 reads CASSLLTSGDYEQYF. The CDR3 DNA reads TGCGCCAGCAGCCTCCTGACTAGCGGGGACTACGAGCAGTACTTC.

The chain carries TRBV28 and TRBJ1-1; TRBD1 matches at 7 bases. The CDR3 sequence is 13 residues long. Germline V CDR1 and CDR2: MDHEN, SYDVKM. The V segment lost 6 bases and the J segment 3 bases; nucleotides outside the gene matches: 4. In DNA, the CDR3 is TGTGCCAGCAGCACAGGGGTGCACACTGAAGCTTTCTTT. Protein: CASSTGVHTEAFF.

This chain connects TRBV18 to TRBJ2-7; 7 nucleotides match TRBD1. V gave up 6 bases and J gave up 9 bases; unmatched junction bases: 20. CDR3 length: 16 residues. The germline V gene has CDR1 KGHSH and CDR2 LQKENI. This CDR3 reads CASSPGTEPFPSGQYF. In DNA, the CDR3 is TGTGCCAGCTCCCCTGGGACAGAACCCTTTCCCTCCGGGCAGTACTTC.

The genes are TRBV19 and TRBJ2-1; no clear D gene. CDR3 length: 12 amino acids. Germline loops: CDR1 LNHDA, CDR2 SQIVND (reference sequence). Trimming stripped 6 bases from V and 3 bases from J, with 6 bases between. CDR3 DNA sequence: TGTGCCAGTAGATCCTACTACAATGAGCAGTTCTTC. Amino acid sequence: CASRSYYNEQFF.

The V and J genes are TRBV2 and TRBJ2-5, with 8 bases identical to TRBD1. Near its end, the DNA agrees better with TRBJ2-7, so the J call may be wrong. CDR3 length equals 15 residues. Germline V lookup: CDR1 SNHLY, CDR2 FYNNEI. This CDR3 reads CASSVRDRRTYEQYF. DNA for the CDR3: TGTGCCAGCAGTGTCCGGGACAGGCGCACCTACGAGCAGTACTTC.

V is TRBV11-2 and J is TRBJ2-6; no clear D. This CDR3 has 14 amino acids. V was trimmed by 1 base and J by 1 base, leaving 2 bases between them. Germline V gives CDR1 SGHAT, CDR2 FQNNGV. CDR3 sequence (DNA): TGTGCCAGCAGCTTAGTATCTGGGGCCAACGTCCTGACTTTC. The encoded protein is CASSLVSGANVLTF. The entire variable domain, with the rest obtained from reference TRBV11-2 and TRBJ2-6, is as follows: EAGVAQSPRYKIIEKRQSVAFWCNPISGHATLYWYQQILGQGPKLLIQFQNNGVVDDSQLPKDRFSAERLKGVDSTLKIQPAKLEDSAVYLCASSLVSGANVLTFGAGSRLTVL.

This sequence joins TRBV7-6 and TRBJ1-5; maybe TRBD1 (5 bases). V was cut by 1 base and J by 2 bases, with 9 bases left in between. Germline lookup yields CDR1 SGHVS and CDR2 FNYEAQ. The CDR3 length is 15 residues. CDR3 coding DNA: TGTGCCAGCAGCTTAGTAGGAGGGGGCAATCAGCCCCAGCATTTT. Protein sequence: CASSLVGGGNQPQHF.

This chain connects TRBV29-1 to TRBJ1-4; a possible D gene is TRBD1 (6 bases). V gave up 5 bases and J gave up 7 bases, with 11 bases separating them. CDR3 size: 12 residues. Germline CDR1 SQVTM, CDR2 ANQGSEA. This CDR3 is CSVWGGGEKLFF. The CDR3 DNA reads TGCAGCGTTTGGGGGGGCGGTGAAAAACTGTTTTTT.

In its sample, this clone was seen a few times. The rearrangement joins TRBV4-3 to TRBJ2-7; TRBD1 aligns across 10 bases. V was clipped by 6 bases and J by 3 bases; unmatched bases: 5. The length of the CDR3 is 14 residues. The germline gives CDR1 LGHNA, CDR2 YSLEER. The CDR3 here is CASRQDRGVYEQYF. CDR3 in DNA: TGCGCCAGCAGACAGGACAGGGGGGTCTACGAGCAGTACTTC.

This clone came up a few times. CDR3 DNA sequence: TGTGCCAGCAGCGCCGGACAGTTGAACACTGAAGCTTTCTTT. It is translated as CASSAGQLNTEAFF. The chain couples TRBV9 to TRBJ1-1, with D perhaps TRBD1 (6 bases). The CDR3 has 14 amino acids. The V gene's germline CDR1 is SGDLS and CDR2 YYNGEE. V was clipped by 3 bases and J by 0 bases, with 9 bases between them.

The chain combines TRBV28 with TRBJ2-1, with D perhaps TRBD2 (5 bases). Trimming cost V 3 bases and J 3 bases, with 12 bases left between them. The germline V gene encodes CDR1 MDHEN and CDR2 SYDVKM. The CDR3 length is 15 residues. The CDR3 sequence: CASSFEGFDYNEQFF. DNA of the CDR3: TGTGCCAGCAGTTTTGAGGGATTTGACTACAATGAGCAGTTCTTC. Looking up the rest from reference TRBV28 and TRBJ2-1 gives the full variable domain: DVKVTQSSRYLVKRTGEKVFLECVQDMDHENMFWYRQDPGLGLRLIYFSYDVKMKEKGDIPEGYSVSREKKERFSLILESASTNQTSMYLCASSFEGFDYNEQFFGPGTRLTVL.

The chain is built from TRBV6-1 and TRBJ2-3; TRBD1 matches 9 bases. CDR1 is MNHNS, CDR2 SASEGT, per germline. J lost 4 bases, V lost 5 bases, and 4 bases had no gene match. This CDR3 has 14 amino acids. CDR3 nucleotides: TGTGCCAGCAGTCGGACAGGGGAGGCAGATACGCAGTATTTT. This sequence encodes CASSRTGEADTQYF.

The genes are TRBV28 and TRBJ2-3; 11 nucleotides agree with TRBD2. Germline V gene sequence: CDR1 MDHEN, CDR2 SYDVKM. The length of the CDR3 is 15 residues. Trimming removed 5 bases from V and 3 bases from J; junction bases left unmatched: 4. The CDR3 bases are TGTGCCAGCAGTCTAGCGGGAGGAGGGACAGATACGCAGTATTTT. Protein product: CASSLAGGGTDTQYF.

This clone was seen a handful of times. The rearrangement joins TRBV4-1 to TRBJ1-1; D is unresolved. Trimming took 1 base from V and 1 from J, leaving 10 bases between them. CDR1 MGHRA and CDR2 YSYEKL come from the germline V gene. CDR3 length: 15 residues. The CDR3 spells CASSQVSTANTEAFF. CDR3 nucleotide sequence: TGCGCCAGCAGCCAAGTTTCAACAGCGAACACTGAAGCTTTCTTT.

DNA of the CDR3: TGTGCCAGCAGTGAAGCTGGGGCCACGTCACCCCTCCACTTT. Translated: CASSEAGATSPLHF. This chain links TRBV6-1 with TRBJ1-6; weak D call: TRBD1 (5 bases). The CDR3 is made up of 14 amino acids. Germline CDR1 MNHNS, CDR2 SASEGT. The V end was cut by 0 bases, the J end by 10 bases, with 10 bases between.

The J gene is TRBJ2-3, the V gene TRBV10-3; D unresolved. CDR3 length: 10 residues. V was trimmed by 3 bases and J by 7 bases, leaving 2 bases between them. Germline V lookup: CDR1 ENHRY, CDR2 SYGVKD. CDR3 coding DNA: TGTGCCATCAGTGATAATACGCAGTATTTT. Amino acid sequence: CAISDNTQYF.

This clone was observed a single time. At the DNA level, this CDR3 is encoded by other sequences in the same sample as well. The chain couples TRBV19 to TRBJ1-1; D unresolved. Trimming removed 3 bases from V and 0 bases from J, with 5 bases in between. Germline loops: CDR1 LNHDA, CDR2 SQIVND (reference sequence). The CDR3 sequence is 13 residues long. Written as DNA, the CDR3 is TGTGCCAGTAGTATCACGGTGAACACTGAAGCTTTCTTT. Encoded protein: CASSITVNTEAFF.

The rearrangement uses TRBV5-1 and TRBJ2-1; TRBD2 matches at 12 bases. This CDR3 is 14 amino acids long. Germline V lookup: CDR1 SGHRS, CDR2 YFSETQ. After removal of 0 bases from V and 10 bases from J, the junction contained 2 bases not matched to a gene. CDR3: CASSLGLAGDEQFF. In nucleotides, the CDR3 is TGCGCCAGCAGCTTGGGACTAGCGGGAGACGAGCAGTTCTTC.

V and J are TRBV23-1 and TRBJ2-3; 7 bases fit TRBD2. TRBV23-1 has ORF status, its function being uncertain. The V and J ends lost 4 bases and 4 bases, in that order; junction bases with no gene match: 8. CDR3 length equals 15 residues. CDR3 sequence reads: CASSRWGRAPDTQYF. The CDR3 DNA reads TGCGCCAGCAGTCGATGGGGGAGGGCCCCAGATACGCAGTATTTT.

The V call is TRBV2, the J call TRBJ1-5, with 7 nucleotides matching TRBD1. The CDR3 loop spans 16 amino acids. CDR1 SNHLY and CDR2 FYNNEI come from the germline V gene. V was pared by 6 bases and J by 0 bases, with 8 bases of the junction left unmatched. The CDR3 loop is CASSYDRAYSNQPQHF. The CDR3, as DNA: TGTGCCAGCAGCTACGACAGGGCGTATAGCAATCAGCCCCAGCATTTT.

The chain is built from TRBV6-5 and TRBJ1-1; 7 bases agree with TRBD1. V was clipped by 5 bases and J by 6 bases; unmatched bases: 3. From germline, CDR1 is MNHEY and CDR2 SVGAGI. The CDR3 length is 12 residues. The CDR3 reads CASSRGTAEAFF. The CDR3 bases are TGTGCCAGCAGTCGCGGGACAGCTGAAGCTTTCTTT.

As DNA, the CDR3 is TGTGCCAGGTGGACAGGGCTCTGCGAGCAGTACTTC. Translated: CARWTGLCEQYF. The rearrangement joins TRBV21-1 to TRBJ2-7; the D call in the table, TRBD1, was not verified against the DNA. TRBV21-1 corresponds to a pseudogene. The CDR3 is 12 residues long.

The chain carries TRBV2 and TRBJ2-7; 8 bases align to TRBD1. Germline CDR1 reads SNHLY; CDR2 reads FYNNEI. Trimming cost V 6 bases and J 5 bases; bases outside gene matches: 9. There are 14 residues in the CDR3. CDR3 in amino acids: CASRRGQAANEQYF. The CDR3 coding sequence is TGTGCCAGCAGGCGGGGACAGGCCGCCAACGAGCAGTACTTC.

CDR3: CASTPLGGRDPYNEQFF. The CDR3 nucleotides are TGTGCCAGTACCCCTCTAGGGGGGAGGGACCCCTACAATGAGCAGTTCTTC. The chain combines TRBV19 with TRBJ2-1; weak D call: TRBD2 (7 bases). Germline V gene lookup returns CDR1 LNHDA and CDR2 SQIVND (reference sequence). The V gene lost 7 bases and the J gene lost 2 bases, with 21 bases spanning the gap. This CDR3 has 17 residues.